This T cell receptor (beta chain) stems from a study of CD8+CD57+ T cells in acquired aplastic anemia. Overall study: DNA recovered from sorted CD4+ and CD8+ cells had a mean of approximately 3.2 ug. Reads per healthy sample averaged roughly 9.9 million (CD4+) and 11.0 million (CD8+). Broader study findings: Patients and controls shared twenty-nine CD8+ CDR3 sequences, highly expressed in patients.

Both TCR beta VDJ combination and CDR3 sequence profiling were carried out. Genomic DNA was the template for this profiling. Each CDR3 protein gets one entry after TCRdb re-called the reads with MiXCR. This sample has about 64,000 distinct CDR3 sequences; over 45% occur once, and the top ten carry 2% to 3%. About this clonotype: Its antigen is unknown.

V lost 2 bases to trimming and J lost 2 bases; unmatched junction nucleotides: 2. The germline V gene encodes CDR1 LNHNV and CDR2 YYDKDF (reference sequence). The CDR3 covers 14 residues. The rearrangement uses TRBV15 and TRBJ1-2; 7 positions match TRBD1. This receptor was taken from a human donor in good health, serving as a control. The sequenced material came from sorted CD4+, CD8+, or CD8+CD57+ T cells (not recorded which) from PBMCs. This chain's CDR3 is CATSRKGQNYGYTF. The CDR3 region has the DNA TGTGCCACCAGCAGAAAGGGACAGAACTATGGCTACACCTTC.